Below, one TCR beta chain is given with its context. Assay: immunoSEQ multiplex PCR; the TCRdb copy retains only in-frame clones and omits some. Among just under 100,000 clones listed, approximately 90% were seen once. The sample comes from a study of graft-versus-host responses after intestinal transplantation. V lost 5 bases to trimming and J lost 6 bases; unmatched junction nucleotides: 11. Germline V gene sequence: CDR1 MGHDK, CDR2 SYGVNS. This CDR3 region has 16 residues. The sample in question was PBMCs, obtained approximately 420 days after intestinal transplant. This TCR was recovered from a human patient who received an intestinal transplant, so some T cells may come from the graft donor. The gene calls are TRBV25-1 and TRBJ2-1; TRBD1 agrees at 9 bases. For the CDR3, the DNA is TGTGCCAGCAGTCCACCATTGAGACAGGGGGGCAATGAGCAGTTCTTC. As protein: CASSPPLRQGGNEQFF.